Listed here is a single T cell receptor (beta chain). Its antigen target is currently unknown. One base away there is no much larger clone; base qualities are not given. Looking up the germline V gene (reference sequence) yields CDR1 DFQATT and CDR2 SNEGSKA. V loses 1 base, J loses 13 bases, and the germline ends lie 10 bases apart. The CDR3, from cysteine to phenylalanine, totals 11 residues. This entry keeps only the CDR3 DNA: 33 bases, framed from base 1. This sample is drawn from a study of beta chain features in type 1 diabetes (dated by TCRdb to 2017 to 2018). At the level of the whole study: Mean age, gender distribution, total cell number and subset yield did not differ between patients and healthy donors. A total of 107,917,701 sorted cells were examined across all samples, and RNA yield correlated strongly with the number of cells per subset. The study compared TCRB repertoires of sorted circulating CD4+ T cell subsets between recently diagnosed type 1 diabetes patients and matched healthy donors. Whereas all 30 or so donors provided naive and central memory subsets, regulatory and stem cell-like memory subsets were isolated from just 8 patients and roughly 8 healthy donors. What the research found in general, with its limitations: HLA sub-analyses involved small numbers of individuals, so any influence of HLA type on TCRB rearrangement remained unresolved. Type 1 diabetes patients showed a moderate but significant shortening of TCRB CDR3 length in all four CD4+ subsets. The naive, central memory and regulatory TCRB repertoires appeared to resemble one another more closely among patients than among healthy donors. Patients with type 1 diabetes made fewer insertions and deleted more nucleotides at VDJ recombination sites, implying thymic rearrangement abnormalities. Sequencing cDNA rather than genomic DNA could over-represent highly expressing activated cells, although activation and CD3 levels did not differ between groups. Shorter templates might have been favored by PCR, but patient and control samples were amplified and corrected together, so both groups would have been affected equally by any skew.

The High Capacity cDNA Reverse Transcription Kit was used to reverse transcribe all of the isolated RNA, meaning that expressed TCRB transcripts were what got sequenced. Deep immunoSEQ sequencing was performed on naive, central memory and regulatory T cell samples, with an average of roughly 3.3 million total reads per sample. Sorted cells were lysed in RLT buffer, and RNA was extracted using DNase-treated RNeasy Micro or Mini kits according to cell number. To prevent cross-contamination, every cell subset was processed on its own, while patient and healthy donor samples were processed together. The immunoSEQ multiplex PCR was used to amplify TCRB sequences from cDNA, generating 87-bp fragments that spanned the CDR3 region. Sequencing of the amplicons was performed on the Illumina HiSeq platform. In the paper's pipeline: PCR bias was corrected computationally using synthetic template baselines, and reads within Hamming distance 2 were collapsed, with unmergeable singletons discarded. Reads were aligned to IMGT to assign V, D and J genes, CDR3 length, and insertions or deletions at six rearrangement sites. Within each subset, clonotype counts were normalized to the number of sorted cells before true diversity and Gini coefficients were calculated with the tcR R package. The overlap coefficient, calculated on TCRB nucleotide sequences, was used to quantify repertoire sharing. Out-of-frame TCRB sequences from naive cells were analyzed as a proxy for the pre-selection repertoire. Not all clones reach the TCRdb copy of this immuneACCESS table, which keeps in-frame sequences only. Checked studies attribute under half of the gap to unresolved V genes and leave the rest unexplained. D and trimming come from the DNA, and the V and J calls and clone size come from that table. This sample comprises roughly 330,000 clones, about 13% of them detected only once. Roughly 0.015% of the sample is taken by the ten largest.

Each donor gave one peripheral blood draw, roughly 120 mL on average, collected into heparinised tubes. Naive, central memory, regulatory and stem cell-like memory CD4+ T cells were sorted on a BD FACSAria II using a panel including CD45RO, CCR7, CD25, CD127, CD95 and CD27. Purity was above 95% for every sorted population. PBMCs were separated immediately by Lymphoprep density gradient centrifugation and were stained directly, without being cultured. So that batch effects would be minimized, each experiment stained and sorted samples in pairs, pairing one healthy donor with one patient. Sample: naive CD4+ T cells from blood. The cell subset or site tag for this specimen amounts to: true naive CD4+ T cells. This receptor was taken from a young woman with type 1 diabetes. Recombination connected TRBV20-1 to TRBJ1-4, with an unclear D gene assignment. The CDR3 here reads CSARGQVGLFF. The DNA reads as follows: TGCAGTGCTAGAGGGCAGGTCGGACTGTTTTTT.